Given below is one TCR beta chain in context. Its antigen is unknown. The entry originates in a study of radiation and T cells in renal cell carcinoma. Findings and limits, study-wide: Top tumor clonotypes rose in blood 2 weeks post-radiation, then contracted.

Per the germline V gene, CDR1 is LGHNA and CDR2 is YNFKEQ. The CDR3 has 16 amino acids. Trimming removed 4 bases at V and 0 bases at J, with 12 bases between. Stated time point: blood 4 weeks post-SBRT, at nephrectomy. Regarding treatment: 15 Gy SBRT to primary tumor, nephrectomy 4 weeks later. The patient's renal cell carcinoma had clear cell pathology. TCRdb's copy holds only in-frame clones and misses some; the assay was immunoSEQ multiplex PCR. The sample has approximately 92,000 clones; 70% to 90% are singletons. The chain joins TRBV4-2 to TRBJ2-2; D is uncertain. The specimen comprised blood, sampled from a patient whose treatment included radiotherapy and nephrectomy. This sequence was found in a man aged 50 to 59 with renal cell carcinoma. The CDR3 protein is CASSPVSQSNTGELFF. As DNA, the CDR3 is TGTGCCAGCAGCCCAGTTAGCCAATCGAACACCGGGGAGCTGTTTTTT.